One and the same sample provided the 25 T cell receptor beta chains below, sequenced in a study of blood T cell repertoires in COVID-19. Sequenced by immunoSEQ multiplex PCR; TCRdb stores in-frame clones only, minus some. The sample shows around 300,000 clones, roughly 85% of them seen only once. Material for sequencing was PBMCs or T cells enriched from blood (not recorded which). The receptor source for this set is a woman in her fifties or sixties who had recovered from COVID-19.

The chain combines TRBV9 with TRBJ2-7; possible D gene TRBD1, 6 bases. V was trimmed by 3 bases and J by 2 bases, leaving 18 bases between them. The CDR3 length is 16 residues. CDR1 and CDR2 from the germline V gene are SGDLS and YYNGEE. The CDR3 sequence is CASSEYPGHRTYEQYF. In DNA, the CDR3 is TGTGCCAGCAGCGAATATCCGGGACATCGGACCTACGAGCAGTACTTC.

This clone was counted a single time. The rearrangement links TRBV18 to TRBJ1-3; possibly TRBD1 for D (6 bases). V lost 1 base and J lost 3, with 13 bases in between. CDR1 is KGHSH and CDR2 is LQKENI in the germline V gene. The CDR3 has 16 residues. CDR3 nucleotide sequence: TGTGCCAGCTCACCACAATCTGGGGGCGATGGAAACACCATATATTTT. Translated, it gives CASSPQSGGDGNTIYF.

The chain is built from TRBV5-1 and TRBJ1-3; the match to TRBD1 covers 9 bases. V lost 3 bases, J lost 0 bases, and 4 bases stayed unmatched. Germline CDR1 is SGHRS and CDR2 is YFSETQ. This CDR3 has 16 amino acids. CDR3 amino acids: CASSSLTGGSGNTIYF. CDR3 in DNA: TGCGCCAGCAGCTCCTTGACAGGGGGCTCTGGAAACACCATATATTTT. Together with reference TRBV5-1 and TRBJ1-3, the CDR3 gives the full variable domain: KAGVTQTPRYLIKTRGQQVTLSCSPISGHRSVSWYQQTPGQGLQFLFEYFSETQRNKGNFPGRFSGRQFSNSRSEMNVSTLELGDSALYLCASSSLTGGSGNTIYFGEGSWLTVV.

The chain combines TRBV18 with TRBJ2-2; 14 bases agree with TRBD2. Looked up from germline, CDR1 is KGHSH and CDR2 is LQKENI. This CDR3 comprises 16 residues. V gave up 4 bases and J gave up 3 bases; unmatched junction bases: 1. The CDR3 sequence: CASSQGLAGDTGELFF. For the CDR3, the DNA is TGTGCCAGCTCACAGGGACTAGCGGGAGACACCGGGGAGCTGTTTTTT.

The J gene is TRBJ2-5, the V gene TRBV5-4, with 8 bases that match TRBD1. Germline values: CDR1 SGHNT, CDR2 YYREEE (reference sequence). The CDR3 is 14 residues long. Germline trimming cut 4 bases from V and 2 bases from J; bases unmatched to any gene: 4. The CDR3 spells CASSPRDRQETQYF. In nucleotides, the CDR3 is TGTGCCAGCAGCCCCAGGGACAGGCAAGAGACCCAGTACTTC.

The V call is TRBV19, the J call TRBJ2-1; D not resolved. The CDR3 covers 12 residues. CDR1 and CDR2 from the germline V gene are LNHDA and SQIVND (reference sequence). With 6 bases removed from V and 5 bases from J, the gap between germline ends came to 8 bases. The CDR3 reads CASSRLDNEQFF. Here the CDR3 DNA reads TGTGCCAGTAGCAGACTTGACAATGAGCAGTTCTTC.

The chain has TRBV27 and TRBJ1-5, with D unclear. The V end was cut by 4 bases, the J end by 4 bases, with 11 bases between. Per the germline V gene, CDR1 is MNHEY and CDR2 is SMNVEV (reference sequence). The CDR3 contains 14 residues. The CDR3 region is CASSYQGRNQPQHF. The CDR3 DNA follows: TGTGCCAGCAGTTATCAAGGGAGGAATCAGCCCCAGCATTTT.

This chain connects TRBV10-2 to TRBJ2-7, with D perhaps TRBD1 (5 bases). The CDR3 has 14 amino acids. Germline V gene sequence: CDR1 WSHSY, CDR2 SAAADI. Trimming shortened V by 4 bases and J by 0 bases, and 10 bases separated the two germline ends. The CDR3 spells CASSAPDTSYEQYF. CDR3 coding DNA: TGCGCCAGCAGTGCTCCGGACACCTCCTACGAGCAGTACTTC.

This chain uses TRBV13 with TRBJ1-2; D not resolved. Trimming took off 4 bases at V and 2 bases at J, with 8 bases between the two ends. CDR3 length equals 13 residues. Germline V lookup: CDR1 PRHDT, CDR2 FYEKMQ (reference sequence). The CDR3 spells CASSSDKNYGYTF. CDR3 DNA sequence: TGTGCCAGCAGCTCTGACAAGAACTATGGCTACACCTTC.

The table lists this clone with a count of one. This chain uses TRBV11-2 with TRBJ1-1, with 11 bases matching TRBD1. This CDR3 has 16 amino acids. Germline values: CDR1 SGHAT, CDR2 FQNNGV. The ends lost 2 bases at V and 2 bases at J; junction bases unmatched: 4. The CDR3 protein is CASSLMGTGGNTEAFF. CDR3 DNA sequence: TGTGCCAGCAGCTTAATGGGGACAGGGGGAAACACTGAAGCTTTCTTT. Variable domain in full (rest from reference TRBV11-2 and TRBJ1-1): EAGVAQSPRYKIIEKRQSVAFWCNPISGHATLYWYQQILGQGPKLLIQFQNNGVVDDSQLPKDRFSAERLKGVDSTLKIQPAKLEDSAVYLCASSLMGTGGNTEAFFGQGTRLTVV.

The rearrangement links TRBV3-1 (or the pseudogene TRBV3-2) to TRBJ2-3, with 8 positions matching TRBD2. This CDR3 contains 15 residues. The ends lost 4 bases at V and 6 bases at J; junction bases unmatched: 9. Germline V gene lookup returns CDR1 LGHDT and CDR2 YNNKEL (reference sequence). The DNA for the CDR3 is TGTGCCAGCAGCCTTAGCGGGGTACCGGCCGATACGCAGTATTTT. Its translation is CASSLSGVPADTQYF.

The chain joins TRBV5-1 to TRBJ2-3, with TRBD2 identical over 8 bases. The CDR3 spans 14 residues. The V and J ends lost 1 base and 5 bases, in that order; junction bases with no gene match: 3. The germline gives CDR1 SGHRS, CDR2 YFSETQ. CDR3: CASSLNLAGDTQYF. For the CDR3, the DNA is TGCGCCAGCAGCTTGAACCTAGCGGGAGATACGCAGTATTTT.

The chain has TRBV7-9 and TRBJ2-2; 7 bases agree with TRBD1. CDR1 SEHNR and CDR2 FQNEAQ come from the germline V gene (reference sequence). The V segment lost 4 bases and the J segment 6 bases; nucleotides outside the gene matches: 8. The CDR3 totals 15 residues. CDR3 sequence reads: CASSSGTVLAGELFF. CDR3 sequence (DNA): TGTGCCAGCAGCTCCGGGACAGTGCTTGCCGGGGAGCTGTTTTTT.

The chain employs TRBV28 and TRBJ1-4; 9 positions match TRBD1. The ends lost 8 bases at V and 8 bases at J; junction bases unmatched: 9. CDR1 and CDR2 (germline): MDHEN, SYDVKM. The CDR3 contains 14 residues. CDR3 DNA: TGTGCCAGCCTTAACCCGGGACAGGGAGAAAAACTGTTTTTT. Protein sequence: CASLNPGQGEKLFF.

The V and J genes are TRBV6-4 and TRBJ1-1; TRBD1 is a possible D gene (5 bases). The germline V gene has CDR1 MRHNA and CDR2 SNTAGT. V lost 6 bases and J lost 5, with 13 bases in between. This CDR3 is built from 13 residues. CDR3 in amino acids: CASRLQGITEAFF. CDR3 bases: TGTGCCAGCAGATTGCAGGGAATAACTGAAGCTTTCTTT.

The chain has TRBV18 and TRBJ1-1, with a tentative D call TRBD1 (6 bases). The V end was cut by 2 bases, the J end by 8 bases, with 12 bases between. CDR3 length: 13 residues. Germline values: CDR1 KGHSH, CDR2 LQKENI. Here the CDR3 reads CASSPGSGTEAFF. In DNA form, the CDR3 reads TGTGCCAGCTCACCAGGCTCTGGGACAGAAGCTTTCTTT.

This clone was found once. The rearrangement links TRBV18 to TRBJ2-7; 8 bases align to TRBD1. Trimming at V came to 2 bases and at J to 4 bases, leaving 16 bases not matched to a gene. The length of the CDR3 is 18 residues. Germline CDR1 KGHSH, CDR2 LQKENI. CDR3 in DNA: TGTGCCAGCTCACCATTTTCGACCGGGACAGGCTACTTTTACGAGCAGTACTTC. Translated, it gives CASSPFSTGTGYFYEQYF.

This sequence joins TRBV7-9 and TRBJ1-2; 9 bases match TRBD1. V lost 2 bases, J lost 7 bases, and 5 bases stayed unmatched. Germline V gene data show CDR1 as SEHNR and CDR2 as FQNEAQ (reference sequence). The CDR3 is made up of 14 amino acids. The CDR3 nucleotides are TGTGCCAGCAGCTTATCTGGGACAGGGCTTGGCTACACCTTC. It yields the protein CASSLSGTGLGYTF.

This clone was recorded at least ten times. The rearrangement joins TRBV6-5 to TRBJ1-2; 7 bases fit TRBD1. CDR1 and CDR2 (germline): MNHEY, SVGAGI. V lost 6 bases to trimming and J lost 4 bases; unmatched junction nucleotides: 11. The CDR3 has 15 amino acids. DNA for the CDR3: TGTGCCAGCAGCGCATTCACAGGGGTCCGCTATGGCTACACCTTC. Its translation is CASSAFTGVRYGYTF.

The V call is TRBV3-1 (or the pseudogene TRBV3-2), the J call TRBJ2-1; TRBD2 might be the D (6 bases). Trimming shortened V by 7 bases and J by 6 bases, and 16 bases separated the two germline ends. The CDR3 is 14 amino acids. Germline CDR1 and CDR2: LGHDT and YNNKEL (reference sequence). In nucleotides, the CDR3 is TGTGCCAGCACCAGGGCGGGATCACTCAATGAGCAGTTCTTC. Residues: CASTRAGSLNEQFF.

Comment on this clone: Within the sample, other DNA sequences also encode this same CDR3. The chain is built from TRBV19 and TRBJ1-3; D is undetermined. The CDR3 loop spans 13 amino acids. Germline-derived CDR1 and CDR2 are LNHDA and SQIVND (reference sequence). Trimming took off 5 bases at V and 4 bases at J, with 9 bases between the two ends. The CDR3 region has the DNA TGTGCCAGTAGTTCCGGGAGCGGAAACACCATATATTTT. Encoded protein: CASSSGSGNTIYF.

The V gene is TRBV6-5, the J gene TRBJ1-4; tentatively, D is TRBD1 (6 bases). CDR3 size: 14 residues. The V and J ends lost 6 bases and 8 bases respectively, with 16 bases between them. In germline, CDR1 is MNHEY, CDR2 SVGAGI. The CDR3: CASRNTGKSEKLFF. The CDR3 bases are TGTGCCAGCAGAAACACAGGGAAATCCGAAAAACTGTTTTTT.

V gene TRBV6-5 combines with J gene TRBJ2-7, with TRBD1 matching over 10 bases. Germline-derived CDR1 and CDR2 are MNHEY and SVGAGI. Germline trimming cut 10 bases from V and 4 bases from J; bases unmatched to any gene: 7. The CDR3 runs 13 residues. CDR3 DNA sequence: TGTGCCAACGAAATGGGACAGGGGTACGAGCAGTACTTC. It specifies CANEMGQGYEQYF.

In this sample, this clone turned up a few times. The chain links TRBV14 to TRBJ1-1, with a possible D match to TRBD1 (5 bases). The CDR3 has 14 residues. Germline CDR1 is SGHDN and CDR2 is FVKESK. Trimming took 4 bases from V and 7 from J, leaving 16 bases between them. The CDR3 DNA sequence: TGTGCCAGCAGCCGGATGCAGCAGACAGTTGAAGCTTTCTTT. It translates to CASSRMQQTVEAFF.

The chain recombines TRBV2 with TRBJ2-7; TRBD2 agrees at 9 bases. This CDR3 has 15 residues. The junction had 12 bases not matched to a gene; V was cut back by 7 bases and J by 5 bases. Germline CDR1 is SNHLY and CDR2 is FYNNEI. Here the CDR3 DNA reads TGTGCCAGCAAAGAAGGTCTAGCGGGGTGGCACGAGCAGTACTTC. This sequence encodes CASKEGLAGWHEQYF.